One and the same sample provided the 6 T cell receptor beta chains below, sequenced in a study of blood T cells in healthy people across ages. The authors ran a second PCR of roughly 7 to 11 cycles using a sample-barcoded 5' primer and a J-beta primer mix. TCRdb recomputed calls from the 5' RACE reads with MiXCR, one row per CDR3 protein. Of around 1.5 million distinct CDR3 sequences listed, 59% were seen once; the top ten hold about 6.3%. The sequenced sample consisted of blood. Receptor source: a man between 18 and 35 years old in good health.

The chain couples TRBV6-2 or TRBV6-3 to TRBJ2-2, with 8 bases identical to TRBD2. The ends lost 6 bases at V and 3 bases at J; junction bases unmatched: 6. The CDR3 consists of 15 residues. Germline V CDR1 and CDR2: MNHEY, SVGEGT. CDR3 nucleotide sequence: TGTGCCAGCAGAGACGGCGGGGGGCACACCGGGGAGCTGTTTTTT. It specifies CASRDGGGHTGELFF.

The CDR3 loop reads CASSFGQDNEKLFF. CDR3 sequence (DNA): TGTGCCAGCAGCTTCGGACAGGATAATGAAAAACTGTTTTTT. The V and J genes are TRBV7-9 and TRBJ1-4; 7 bases are a match to TRBD1. The V and J ends lost 3 bases and 4 bases, in that order; junction bases with no gene match: 2. CDR1 is SEHNR, CDR2 FQNEAQ, per germline (reference sequence). The CDR3 runs to 14 residues.

V and J are TRBV28 and TRBJ2-4; D is ambiguous. The J call could be wrong; TRBJ2-7 is a better fit for the DNA end. CDR1 is MDHEN and CDR2 is SYDVKM in the germline V gene. The CDR3 covers 14 residues. The DNA for the CDR3 is TGTGCCAGCAGTTTACTACGGGTCTCCTACGAGCAGTACTTC. The encoded protein is CASSLLRVSYEQYF.

The chain joins TRBV7-9 to TRBJ2-7; D might be TRBD2 (6 bases). V lost 5 bases, J lost 1 base, and 15 bases lay in between. Germline V gene data show CDR1 as SEHNR and CDR2 as FQNEAQ (reference sequence). The CDR3 sequence is 15 residues long. The CDR3 bases are TGTGCCAGCAGCCCATCTCGGGACTTTTCCTACGAGCAGTACTTC. The encoded protein is CASSPSRDFSYEQYF.

The chain recombines TRBV12-3 or TRBV12-4 with TRBJ2-7; TRBD1 aligns across 9 bases. The CDR3 runs to 15 residues. J gave up 2 bases and V 4 bases, and 6 bases lay outside the gene matches. CDR3 DNA sequence: TGTGCCAGCAGTTCCCGGACAGGGGTTGCCTACGAGCAGTACTTC. Translating it yields CASSSRTGVAYEQYF.

The chain is built from TRBV29-1 and TRBJ1-5, with D maybe TRBD1 (6 bases). Germline CDR1 SQVTM, CDR2 ANQGSEA. CDR3 length: 13 amino acids. V was clipped by 4 bases and J by 5 bases, with 12 bases between them. In nucleotides, the CDR3 is TGCAGCGTTGGAGAAGGGGGAGATCAGCCCCAGCATTTT. It specifies CSVGEGGDQPQHF.